Below, 8 T cell receptor beta chains from the same sample are listed, as sequenced in a study of blood T cell repertoires in COVID-19. Sequencing was performed with immunoSEQ multiplex PCR; in TCRdb, only in-frame clones are kept and a portion is missing. This sample has 200,000 to 300,000 clones, with just under 90% found just once. Sequencing was carried out using PBMCs or T cells enriched from blood (not recorded which). The receptors shown here come from a middle-aged man who had been exposed to COVID-19.

V is TRBV5-1 and J is TRBJ2-2; TRBD2 is a possible D gene (6 bases). The CDR3 contains 16 residues. Deletions cut 2 bases from V and 8 bases from J, with 19 bases between. Germline CDR1 reads SGHRS; CDR2 reads YFSETQ. For the CDR3, the DNA is TGCGCCAGCAGCTTAACCGGGACTCCTTCCACGGGGGAGCTGTTTTTT. This sequence encodes CASSLTGTPSTGELFF.

The chain joins TRBV7-9 to TRBJ2-5, with TRBD2 matching over 8 bases. Losses at the gene ends were 2 bases for V and 2 bases for J; bases not matched to a gene: 7. From germline, CDR1 is SEHNR and CDR2 FQNEAQ (reference sequence). CDR3 length equals 16 residues. The CDR3 sequence: CASSLSVQRGQETQYF. CDR3 bases: TGTGCCAGCAGCTTAAGTGTCCAGCGGGGGCAAGAGACCCAGTACTTC.

The chain couples TRBV7-9 to TRBJ1-6, with unresolved D. Germline CDR1 SEHNR, CDR2 FQNEAQ (reference sequence). V was shortened by 7 bases and J by 9 bases, with 16 bases between the two germline ends. The CDR3 runs to 14 residues. This CDR3 is CASTNIVLLSPLHF. CDR3 in DNA: TGTGCCAGCACTAACATTGTTTTGCTTTCACCCCTCCACTTT.

The chain combines TRBV14 with TRBJ2-1; TRBD1 is a possible D gene (6 bases). Deletions cut 6 bases from V and 4 bases from J, with 19 bases between. CDR3 length: 16 residues. Germline-derived CDR1 and CDR2 are SGHDN and FVKESK. DNA of the CDR3: TGTGCCAGCAGTCGTCCCGGGACAAGCCTTTACAATGAGCAGTTCTTC. This codes for CASSRPGTSLYNEQFF.

The rearrangement uses TRBV7-8 and TRBJ1-5; TRBD1 matches at 11 bases. The V gene end was trimmed by 2 bases and the J gene end by 5 bases; junction bases not matched to a gene: 8. Germline V CDR1 and CDR2: SGHVS, FQNEAQ. This CDR3 region has 17 residues. CDR3 region: CASSLSSWTGGDQPQHF. CDR3 DNA sequence: TGTGCCAGCAGCTTAAGCTCGTGGACAGGGGGCGATCAGCCCCAGCATTTT.

The chain is built from TRBV5-8 and TRBJ1-2; 9 bases are a match to TRBD1. Germline assignment: CDR1 SGHTS and CDR2 YDEGEE. CDR3 size: 17 residues. The V gene end was trimmed by 5 bases and the J gene end by 4 bases; junction bases not matched to a gene: 15. In DNA, the CDR3 is TGTGCCAGCAGTCGTCCCGGGACAGGGACACCTTTCTATGGCTACACCTTC. Translated: CASSRPGTGTPFYGYTF.

CDR3 residues: CASSQGLAGYEQYF. CDR3 DNA sequence: TGTGCCAGCAGCCAAGGACTAGCGGGGTACGAGCAGTACTTC. The chain has TRBV3-1 (or the pseudogene TRBV3-2) and TRBJ2-7; the match to TRBD2 covers 11 bases. This CDR3 contains 14 residues. With V trimmed by 1 base and J by 4 bases, 0 bases remained unmatched. Per germline, CDR1 LGHDT and CDR2 YNNKEL (reference sequence).

In this sample, this clone turned up once. The chain recombines TRBV12-3 or TRBV12-4 with TRBJ1-5; a weak D match, TRBD1 (6 bases). The CDR3 is 13 amino acids. V was cut by 5 bases and J by 6 bases, with 11 bases left in between. In DNA form, the CDR3 reads TGTGCCAGCAGTCAACACAGGGTTCAGCCCCAGCATTTT. This encodes CASSQHRVQPQHF.